A single T cell receptor beta chain is shown here with its context. This specimen comes from a study of blood T cell repertoires in COVID-19. TCRdb keeps only in-frame clones here, not all; method: immunoSEQ multiplex PCR. The sample contains 65,000 to 80,000 clones, 91% of which appear only once. CDR1 and CDR2 (germline): SGDLS, YYNGEE. The V end was cut by 0 bases, the J end by 7 bases, with 14 bases between. The CDR3 is 14 residues long. The chain employs TRBV9 and TRBJ2-7, with D tentatively TRBD2 (5 bases). Material: peripheral blood. This receptor was taken from a human donor in a cohort sampled during active COVID-19. The DNA for the CDR3 is TGTGCCAGCAGCGTAGCAGGATCGGGAAGGGAGCAGTACTTC. This encodes CASSVAGSGREQYF. The full variable domain, in which reference TRBV9 and TRBJ2-7 provide the parts outside the CDR3, is DSGVTQTPKHLITATGQRVTLRCSPRSGDLSVYWYQQSLDQGLQFLIQYYNGEERAKGNILERFSAQQFPDLHSELNLSSLELGDSALYFCASSVAGSGREQYFGPGTRLTVT.